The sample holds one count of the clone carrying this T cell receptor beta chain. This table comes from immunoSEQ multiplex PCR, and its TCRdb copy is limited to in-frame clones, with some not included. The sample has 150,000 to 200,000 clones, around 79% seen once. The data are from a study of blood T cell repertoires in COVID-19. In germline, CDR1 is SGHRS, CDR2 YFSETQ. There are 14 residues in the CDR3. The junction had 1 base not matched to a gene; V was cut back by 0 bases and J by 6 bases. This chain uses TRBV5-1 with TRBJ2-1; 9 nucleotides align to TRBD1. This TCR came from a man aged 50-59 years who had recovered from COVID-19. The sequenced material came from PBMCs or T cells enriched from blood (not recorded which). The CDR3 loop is CASSLGQGGNEQFF. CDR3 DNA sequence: TGCGCCAGCAGCTTGGGACAGGGGGGCAATGAGCAGTTCTTC.